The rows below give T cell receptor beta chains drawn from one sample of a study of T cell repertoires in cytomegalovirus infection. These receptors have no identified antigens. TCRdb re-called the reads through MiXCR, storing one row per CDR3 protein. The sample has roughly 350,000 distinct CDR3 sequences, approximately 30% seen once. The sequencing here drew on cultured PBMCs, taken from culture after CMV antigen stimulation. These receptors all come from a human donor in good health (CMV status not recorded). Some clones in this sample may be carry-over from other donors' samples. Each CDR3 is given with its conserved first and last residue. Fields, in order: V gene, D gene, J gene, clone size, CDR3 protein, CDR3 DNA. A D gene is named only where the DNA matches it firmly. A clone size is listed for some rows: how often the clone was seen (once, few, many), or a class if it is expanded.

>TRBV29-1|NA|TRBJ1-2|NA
CSVEGGQAIYGYTF
TGCAGCGTTGAGGGGGGACAAGCAATCTATGGCTACACCTTC
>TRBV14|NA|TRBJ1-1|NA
CASSQLTSWNTEAFF
TGTGCCAGCAGCCAACTCACCTCATGGAACACTGAAGCTTTCTTT
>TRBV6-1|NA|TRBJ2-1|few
CASSRSRTKVIGGEQFF
TGTGCCAGCAGTCGTTCTAGGACTAAGGTGATAGGCGGTGAGCAGTTCTTC
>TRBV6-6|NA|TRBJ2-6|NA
CASSYSIKGSSGANVLTF
TGTGCCAGCAGTTACTCGATTAAGGGGAGCTCTGGGGCCAACGTCCTGACTTTC
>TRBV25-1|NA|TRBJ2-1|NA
CASSKREIYNEQFF
TGTGCCAGCAGTAAACGGGAGATATACAATGAGCAGTTCTTC
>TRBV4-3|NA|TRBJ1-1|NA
CASSQVLQGFAFF
TGCGCCAGTAGCCAGGTTTTACAAGGGTTTGCTTTCTTT
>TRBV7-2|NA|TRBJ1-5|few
CASSTRWGEDQPQHF
TGTGCCAGCAGCACCCGATGGGGAGAGGATCAGCCCCAGCATTTT
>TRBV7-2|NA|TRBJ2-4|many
CASSHTIDGKNIQYF
TGTGCCAGCAGCCACACAATCGACGGTAAAAACATTCAGTACTTC
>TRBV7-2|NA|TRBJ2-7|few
CASSPRADLLTTSYEQYF
TGTGCCAGCAGCCCAAGGGCAGATCTACTGACTACCTCCTACGAGCAGTACTTC
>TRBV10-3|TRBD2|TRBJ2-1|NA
CAITRTSGTRNEQFF
TGTGCCATCACAAGGACTAGCGGGACAAGGAATGAGCAGTTCTTC
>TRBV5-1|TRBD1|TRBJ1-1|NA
CASSPQGGTGEAFF
TGCGCCAGCAGCCCTCAGGGGGGAACCGGTGAAGCTTTCTTT
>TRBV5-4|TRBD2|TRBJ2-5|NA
CASSGRRTSGMYQETQYF
TGTGCCAGCAGCGGACGACGGACTAGCGGGATGTACCAAGAGACCCAGTACTTC
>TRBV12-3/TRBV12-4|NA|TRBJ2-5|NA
CASSLETPPGAQYF
TGTGCCAGCAGTTTAGAGACTCCCCCCGGGGCCCAGTACTTC
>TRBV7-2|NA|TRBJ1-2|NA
CASSLDLLYGYTF
TGTGCCAGCAGCTTAGATCTCCTTTATGGCTACACCTTC
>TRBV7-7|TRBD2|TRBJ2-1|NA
CASRPGTSQSGEQFF
TGTGCCAGCAGACCCGGGACTAGTCAGTCCGGTGAGCAGTTCTTC
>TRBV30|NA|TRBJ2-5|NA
CAWSVSGQLQETQYF
TGTGCCTGGAGTGTATCGGGGCAGTTGCAAGAGACCCAGTACTTC
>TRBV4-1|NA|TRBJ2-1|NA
CASSQGMGSYNEQFF
TGCGCCAGCAGCCAAGGGATGGGGTCGTACAATGAGCAGTTCTTC
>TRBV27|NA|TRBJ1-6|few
CASRIQGNSPLHF
TGTGCCAGCAGAATACAGGGAAATTCACCCCTCCACTTT
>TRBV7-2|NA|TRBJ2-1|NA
CASSSRGADNEQFF
TGTGCCAGCAGCTCCCGGGGGGCTGACAATGAGCAGTTCTTC
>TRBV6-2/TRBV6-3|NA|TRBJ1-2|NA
CASSYSWVDYGYTF
TGTGCCAGCAGTTACTCGTGGGTTGACTATGGCTACACCTTC
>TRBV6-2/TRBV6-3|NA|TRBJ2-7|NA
CASSYSLAGQSLHEQYF
TGTGCCAGCAGTTACTCGCTGGCGGGACAGTCGTTGCACGAGCAGTACTTC
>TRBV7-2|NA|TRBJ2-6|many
CASSLAWARSGANVLTF
TGTGCCAGCAGCTTAGCATGGGCGCGCTCCGGGGCCAACGTCCTGACTTTC
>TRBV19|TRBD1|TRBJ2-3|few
CASSLYRGTDTQYF
TGTGCCAGTAGTTTATACAGGGGAACAGATACGCAGTATTTT
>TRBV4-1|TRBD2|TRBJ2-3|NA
CASSHTGLDADTQYF
TGCGCCAGCAGCCACACCGGACTAGACGCAGATACGCAGTATTTT
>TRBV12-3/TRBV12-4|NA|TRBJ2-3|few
CASSFSIALSTDTQYF
TGTGCCAGCAGTTTTTCAATAGCGTTGAGCACAGATACGCAGTATTTT
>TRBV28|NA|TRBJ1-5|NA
CASRRHTGGVNQPQHF
TGTGCCAGCAGGCGACATACGGGGGGTGTCAATCAGCCCCAGCATTTT
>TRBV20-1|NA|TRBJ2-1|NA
CSARDRPTEQFF
TGCAGTGCTAGAGATCGCCCTACTGAGCAGTTCTTC
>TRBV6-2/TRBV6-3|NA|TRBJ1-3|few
CASRDIYSGNTIYF
TGTGCCAGCCGGGACATTTACTCTGGAAACACCATATATTTT
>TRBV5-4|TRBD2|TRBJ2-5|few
CASPQALPGGIQETQYF
TGTGCCAGCCCCCAAGCGCTTCCGGGAGGGATCCAAGAGACCCAGTACTTC
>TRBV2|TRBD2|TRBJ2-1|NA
CASGVAGGYNEQFF
TGTGCCAGCGGGGTAGCGGGGGGGTACAATGAGCAGTTCTTC
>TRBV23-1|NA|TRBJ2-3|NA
CASKLVSTDTQYF
TGCGCCAGCAAACTCGTTAGCACAGATACGCAGTATTTT
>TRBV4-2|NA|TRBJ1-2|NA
CASSQDLGGSGYTF
TGTGCCAGCAGCCAAGATTTGGGGGGCAGTGGCTACACCTTC
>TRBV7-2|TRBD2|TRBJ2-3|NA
CASSRWAGGSDTQYF
TGTGCCAGCAGCCGCTGGGCGGGAGGGTCAGATACGCAGTATTTT
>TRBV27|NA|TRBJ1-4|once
CASSRKGQHAVNEKLFF
TGTGCCAGCAGCCGCAAGGGTCAGCACGCAGTTAATGAAAAACTGTTTTTT
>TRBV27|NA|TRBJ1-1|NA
CASSDRQEHEAFF
TGTGCCAGCAGTGATCGACAGGAGCATGAAGCTTTCTTT
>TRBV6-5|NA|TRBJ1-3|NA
CASSQTGFTGNTIYF
TGTGCCAGCAGTCAAACAGGTTTTACTGGAAACACCATATATTTT
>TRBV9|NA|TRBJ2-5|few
CASSESPGSQETQYF
TGTGCCAGCAGCGAATCGCCAGGTTCCCAAGAGACCCAGTACTTC
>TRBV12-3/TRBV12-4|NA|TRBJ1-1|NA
CAQGVNTEAFF
TGTGCACAGGGCGTGAACACTGAAGCTTTCTTT
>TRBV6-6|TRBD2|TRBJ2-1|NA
CASRFTSGSFYNEQFF
TGTGCCAGCAGATTTACTAGCGGGAGTTTCTACAATGAGCAGTTCTTC
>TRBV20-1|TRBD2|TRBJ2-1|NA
CSARVLAAYNEQFF
TGCAGTGCTAGAGTACTAGCGGCTTACAATGAGCAGTTCTTC
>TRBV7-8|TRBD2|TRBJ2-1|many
CASSLKREISYNEQFF
TGTGCCAGCAGCTTGAAGCGGGAGATCTCCTACAATGAGCAGTTCTTC
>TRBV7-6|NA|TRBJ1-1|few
CASSLNNGDTEAFF
TGTGCCAGCAGCTTAAACAACGGAGACACTGAAGCTTTCTTT
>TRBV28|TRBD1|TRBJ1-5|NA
CASSLSGQGASNQPQHF
TGTGCCAGCAGTTTATCCGGACAGGGGGCTAGCAATCAGCCCCAGCATTTT
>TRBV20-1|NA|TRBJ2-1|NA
CSASPTAGSGYNEQFF
TGCAGTGCTAGTCCTACTGCCGGCTCCGGCTACAATGAGCAGTTCTTC
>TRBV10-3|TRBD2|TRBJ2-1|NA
CAISFGSSGRNEQFF
TGTGCCATCAGTTTCGGGTCCAGCGGGAGAAATGAGCAGTTCTTC
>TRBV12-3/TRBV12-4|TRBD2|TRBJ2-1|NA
CASSKDGTSSLNEQFF
TGTGCCAGCAGCAAAGATGGGACTAGCTCGCTCAATGAGCAGTTCTTC
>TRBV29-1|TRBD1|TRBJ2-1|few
CSVEGGDRGLYNEQFF
TGCAGCGTTGAAGGGGGTGACAGGGGGCTTTACAATGAGCAGTTCTTC
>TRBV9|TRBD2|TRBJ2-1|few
CASSPPRGVGNEQFF
TGTGCCAGCAGCCCACCCCGGGGGGTCGGCAATGAGCAGTTCTTC
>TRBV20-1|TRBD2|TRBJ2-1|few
CSARKLGLAGTGEQFF
TGCAGTGCTAGAAAGTTAGGACTAGCGGGAACCGGTGAGCAGTTCTTC
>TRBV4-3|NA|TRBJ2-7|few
CASSQDRGFYEQYF
TGCGCCAGCAGCCAAGATCGGGGGTTCTACGAGCAGTACTTC
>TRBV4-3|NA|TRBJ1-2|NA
CASSQLQGSYGYTF
TGCGCCAGCAGCCAATTACAGGGTAGCTATGGCTACACCTTC
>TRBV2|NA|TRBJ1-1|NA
CASSEQPNTEAFF
TGTGCCAGCAGTGAACAGCCAAACACTGAAGCTTTCTTT
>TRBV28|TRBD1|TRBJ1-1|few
CASSPRGQGRGTEAFF
TGTGCCAGCAGTCCCCGGGGACAGGGGAGAGGAACTGAAGCTTTCTTT
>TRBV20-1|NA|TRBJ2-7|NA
CSVKEGGYEQYF
TGCAGTGTAAAGGAGGGAGGATACGAGCAGTACTTC